These 19 T cell receptor beta chains were all obtained from the same sample, sequenced in a study of T cell responses to AZD1222 COVID-19 vaccine. Using immunoSEQ multiplex PCR, the repertoire was profiled, and TCRdb retains in-frame clones only, with some absent. The repertoire holds 180,000 or so clones, with roughly 90% as singletons. The sample here was peripheral blood, taken 28 days after the second AZD1222 dose. All receptors come from an adult who received the AZD1222 COVID-19 vaccine.

This chain links TRBV7-9 with TRBJ2-3, with D possibly matching TRBD1 (5 bases). Germline V gene data show CDR1 as SEHNR and CDR2 as FQNEAQ (reference sequence). The V and J ends lost 2 bases and 6 bases respectively, with 9 bases between them. The CDR3 extends over 13 amino acids. CDR3 sequence: CASSLSGFDTQYF. CDR3 bases: TGTGCCAGCAGCTTATCAGGGTTTGATACGCAGTATTTT.

The chain links TRBV5-1 to TRBJ1-2; the D is unclear. The germline V and J ends were trimmed by 0 bases and 8 bases, with 8 bases remaining between them. This CDR3 has 12 residues. Germline CDR1 and CDR2: SGHRS and YFSETQ. The CDR3 nucleotides are TGCGCCAGCAGCTTGGGCTGGCGGGGCTACACCTTC. Translation gives CASSLGWRGYTF.

The chain joins TRBV30 to TRBJ1-2, with D maybe TRBD1 (6 bases). The germline V gene has CDR1 GTSNPN and CDR2 SVGIG (reference sequence). V lost 3 bases to trimming and J lost 7 bases, with 9 bases between them. This CDR3 has 11 residues. The CDR3 DNA reads as TGTGCCTGGAGCGCAGGGGCTGGCTACACCTTC. Residues: CAWSAGAGYTF.

The chain couples TRBV9 to TRBJ1-1; no definite D call. V gave up 0 bases and J gave up 2 bases, with 5 bases separating them. The germline V gene encodes CDR1 SGDLS and CDR2 YYNGEE. The CDR3 contains 13 residues. The chain's CDR3 is CASSVERNTEAFF. CDR3 nucleotides: TGTGCCAGCAGCGTAGAGAGAAACACTGAAGCTTTCTTT.

The CDR3 loop is CATSDSRGLADTQYF. For the CDR3, the DNA is TGTGCCACCAGTGATTCTAGGGGGCTGGCAGATACGCAGTATTTT. V and J are TRBV24-1 and TRBJ2-3; 7 nucleotides match TRBD1. Germline V lookup: CDR1 KGHDR, CDR2 SFDVKD. The CDR3 has 15 amino acids. The J segment lost 4 bases and the V segment lost 2 bases, leaving 5 bases of the junction unmatched.

The chain joins TRBV7-9 to TRBJ2-5; 8 positions agree with TRBD1. Germline V CDR1 and CDR2: SEHNR, FQNEAQ (reference sequence). The CDR3 loop spans 15 amino acids. V lost 3 bases and J lost 4; bases outside the gene matches: 7. CDR3 sequence: CASSFGQGLRETQYF. As DNA, the CDR3 is TGTGCCAGCAGCTTCGGACAGGGCTTACGAGAGACCCAGTACTTC.

With regard to this clone: The junction and the germline gene differ at one end; a read error may be behind it. In DNA form, the CDR3 reads TGTGCTAGCAGCCTTACGGGGGCAGATACGCAGTATTTT. Translating it yields CASSLTGADTQYF. V is TRBV7-7 and J is TRBJ2-3; D is perhaps TRBD2 (6 bases). CDR1 SSHAT and CDR2 FNYEAQ come from the germline V gene (reference sequence). The CDR3 loop spans 13 amino acids.

The CDR3 loop reads CASIKQGTANEKLFF. The CDR3, as DNA: TGTGCCAGCATAAAGCAGGGGACGGCTAATGAAAAACTGTTTTTT. This chain links TRBV2 with TRBJ1-4, with D perhaps TRBD1 (6 bases). This CDR3 contains 15 residues. V gave up 7 bases and J gave up 3 bases, with 15 bases separating them. Looked up from germline, CDR1 is SNHLY and CDR2 is FYNNEI. The full variable domain, with the rest looked up from reference TRBV2 and TRBJ1-4, is EPEVTQTPSHQVTQMGQEVILRCVPISNHLYFYWYRQILGQKVEFLVSFYNNEISEKSEIFDDQFSVERPDGSNFTLKIRSTKLEDSAMYFCASIKQGTANEKLFFGSGTQLSVL.

The chain combines TRBV30 with TRBJ2-7; 9 bases match TRBD1. The germline gives CDR1 GTSNPN, CDR2 SVGIG (reference sequence). The ends lost 3 bases at V and 3 bases at J; junction bases unmatched: 6. The CDR3 runs to 14 residues. CDR3 in DNA: TGTGCCTGGAGCCAGGGACAGGGAGGCTACGAGCAGTACTTC. Protein sequence: CAWSQGQGGYEQYF. Drawing the rest from reference TRBV30 and TRBJ2-7, the complete variable domain is SQTIHQWPATLVQPVGSPLSLECTVEGTSNPNLYWYRQAAGRGLQLLFYSVGIGQISSEVPQNLSASRPQDRQFILSSKKLLLSDSGFYLCAWSQGQGGYEQYFGPGTRLTVT.

This chain connects TRBV29-1 to TRBJ2-3; D may be TRBD1 (6 bases). Germline V CDR1 and CDR2: SQVTM, ANQGSEA. This CDR3 contains 12 residues. V dropped 5 bases and J dropped 2 bases, with 8 bases sitting between them. For the CDR3, the DNA is TGCAGCGTTCAGGGGCTCACAGATACGCAGTATTTT. It yields the protein CSVQGLTDTQYF.

The genes are TRBV7-3 and TRBJ1-1; no definite D call. Germline CDR1 and CDR2: SGHTA and FQGTGA. CDR3 length: 14 amino acids. Deletions cut 3 bases from V and 1 base from J, with 9 bases between. The CDR3 DNA reads as TGTGCCAGCAGCTTGTTGGCAGCGAACACTGAAGCTTTCTTT. It encodes CASSLLAANTEAFF.

The chain has TRBV10-3 and TRBJ1-3; TRBD1 might be the D (6 bases). Deletions cut 6 bases from V and 1 base from J, with 13 bases between. The CDR3 is 15 residues long. CDR1 and CDR2 (germline): ENHRY, SYGVKD. The CDR3 DNA follows: TGTGCCATCAGGGGGGGCGAAGGATCTGGAAACACCATATATTTT. Translation: CAIRGGEGSGNTIYF.

The V and J genes are TRBV5-1 and TRBJ2-5, with a tentative D call TRBD1 (6 bases). The CDR3 has 14 residues. Trimming stripped 0 bases from V and 4 bases from J, with 10 bases between. From germline, CDR1 is SGHRS and CDR2 YFSETQ. The CDR3 loop reads CASSLAVGGETQYF. The DNA of the CDR3 is TGCGCCAGCAGCTTGGCCGTAGGGGGAGAGACCCAGTACTTC.

In this sample, this clone turned up once. J is TRBJ2-7 and V is TRBV7-8, with 9 positions matching TRBD1. There are 14 residues in the CDR3. V dropped 4 bases and J dropped 2; count of bases not matched to a gene: 3. CDR1 is SGHVS and CDR2 is FQNEAQ in the germline V gene. Here the CDR3 reads CASSWDRATYEQYF. The CDR3 bases are TGTGCCAGCAGCTGGGACAGGGCCACCTACGAGCAGTACTTC. Based on the CDR3 plus reference TRBV7-8 and TRBJ2-7, the full variable domain is GAGVSQSPRYKVAKRGQDVALRCDPISGHVSLFWYQQALGQGPEFLTYFQNEAQLDKSGLPSDRFFAERPEGSVSTLKIQRTQQEDSAVYLCASSWDRATYEQYFGPGTRLTVT.

The chain carries TRBV9 and TRBJ2-1, with 8 bases lining up with TRBD1. This CDR3 contains 13 residues. Germline V gives CDR1 SGDLS, CDR2 YYNGEE. V shed 0 bases, J shed 14 bases, and the junction held 7 bases outside the gene matches. CDR3 sequence reads: CASSVALTGGEFF. The CDR3 DNA is TGTGCCAGCAGCGTAGCTCTAACAGGGGGTGAGTTCTTC.

This chain connects TRBV6-6 to TRBJ1-5; 7 bases map to TRBD1. Germline assignment: CDR1 MNHNY and CDR2 SVGAGI (reference sequence). V was clipped by 6 bases and J by 6 bases; unmatched bases: 8. CDR3 size: 14 residues. CDR3 protein: CASSRGQEGQPQHF. CDR3 in DNA: TGTGCCAGCAGCAGAGGACAGGAGGGTCAGCCCCAGCATTTT.

The V and J genes are TRBV5-5 and TRBJ2-7, with 7 bases lining up with TRBD1. This CDR3 spans 15 amino acids. In germline, CDR1 is SGHKS, CDR2 YYEKEE (reference sequence). V shed 4 bases and J 1 base; nucleotides not matched to a gene: 8. CDR3 in DNA: TGTGCCAGCAGCCCCGACAGGGCCTTTTCCTACGAGCAGTACTTC. Residues: CASSPDRAFSYEQYF.

As regards this clone: This CDR3 is also generated by other DNA sequences in the sample. This rearrangement joins TRBV5-1 to TRBJ2-5; D might be TRBD2 (7 bases). In germline, CDR1 is SGHRS, CDR2 YFSETQ. V lost 1 base to trimming and J lost 4 bases, with 11 bases between them. The CDR3 is 14 amino acids. Written as DNA, the CDR3 is TGCGCCAGCAGCTTGCGCGGGGGCGCAGAGACCCAGTACTTC. It is translated as CASSLRGGAETQYF.

V usage is TRBV19 and J usage is TRBJ1-5; D gene unclear. The CDR3 is 15 amino acids. Germline V gives CDR1 LNHDA, CDR2 SQIVND (reference sequence). Trimming removed 7 bases from V and 6 bases from J, with 19 bases in between. CDR3 sequence reads: CASKREPSGGQPQHF. CDR3 DNA: TGTGCCAGTAAAAGGGAACCCAGTGGCGGTCAGCCCCAGCATTTT.